A single sample gave rise to the 18 T cell receptor beta chains below, sequenced in a study of blood T cell repertoires in COVID-19. Clones were read by immunoSEQ multiplex PCR, and TCRdb kept only the in-frame ones, dropping some. The table shows more than 85,000 clones, with roughly 80% occurring only once. The specimen was peripheral blood. The source of these receptors is a woman aged 70 to 79 with acute or convalescent COVID-19.

The rearrangement links TRBV12-3 or TRBV12-4 to TRBJ1-2, with D perhaps TRBD1 (5 bases). The CDR3 runs to 13 residues. V was trimmed by 1 base and J by 6 bases, leaving 9 bases between them. Written as DNA, the CDR3 is TGTGCCAGCAGTTTAGGGGTAGGGGATGGCTACACCTTC. It yields the protein CASSLGVGDGYTF.

As regards this clone: The junction differs from germline at one of its ends, possibly a read error. The CDR3: CASSHSGGRQGTQYF. As DNA, the CDR3 is TGTGCCAGCAGCCATAGCGGGGGACGACAAGGGACCCAGTACTTC. This sequence joins TRBV14 and TRBJ2-5; 9 bases match TRBD2. CDR3 length: 15 amino acids. CDR1 is SGHDN, CDR2 FVKESK, per germline.

The chain joins TRBV4-3 to TRBJ2-3, with 9 bases aligning to TRBD1. J gave up 2 bases and V 2 bases, and 5 bases lay outside the gene matches. Germline V gene lookup returns CDR1 LGHNA and CDR2 YSLEER. The CDR3 sequence is 16 residues long. The DNA for the CDR3 is TGCGCCAGCAGCCAACCTAGGACAGGGGCCACAGATACGCAGTATTTT. Protein sequence: CASSQPRTGATDTQYF.

The chain uses TRBV11-3 and TRBJ2-1; 11 bases agree with TRBD2. The ends lost 6 bases at V and 8 bases at J; junction bases unmatched: 3. The CDR3 sequence is 13 residues long. Germline lookup yields CDR1 SGHNT and CDR2 YENEEA. CDR3 nucleotides: TGTGCCAGCAGTATAGCGGGGGGGCATGAGCAGTTCTTC. Protein sequence: CASSIAGGHEQFF.

The chain is built from TRBV15 and TRBJ2-1, with 9 nucleotides matching TRBD1. Germline V gene data show CDR1 as LNHNV and CDR2 as YYDKDF (reference sequence). There are 15 residues in the CDR3. The V segment lost 5 bases and the J segment 5 bases; nucleotides outside the gene matches: 7. The chain's CDR3 is CATSVRDREDNEQFF. In DNA form, the CDR3 reads TGTGCCACCAGCGTCCGGGACAGGGAAGACAATGAGCAGTTCTTC.

The J gene is TRBJ2-3, the V gene TRBV20-1; 9 nucleotides match TRBD2. The V gene's germline CDR1 is DFQATT and CDR2 SNEGSKA (reference sequence). The CDR3 is 15 residues long. The J segment lost 5 bases and the V segment lost 3 bases, leaving 9 bases of the junction unmatched. The CDR3 DNA follows: TGCAGTGCTAGTACTAGGCGCGGGGGGGAAGATACGCAGTATTTT. Translation gives CSASTRRGGEDTQYF.

CDR3 nucleotides: TGTGCCAGCATGGACAAGGTTAGCAATCAGCCCCAGCATTTT. Residues: CASMDKVSNQPQHF. This chain uses TRBV2 with TRBJ1-5, with D possibly matching TRBD1 (5 bases). The CDR3 has 14 amino acids. Germline CDR1 is SNHLY and CDR2 is FYNNEI. V lost 7 bases, J lost 0 bases, and 10 bases lay in between.

Note on this clone: The identical CDR3 is also encoded by other nucleotide sequences in the sample. V usage is TRBV5-1 and J usage is TRBJ2-2, with a tentative D call TRBD1 (5 bases). The CDR3 extends over 15 amino acids. V was shortened by 0 bases and J by 5 bases, with 11 bases between the two germline ends. From germline, CDR1 is SGHRS and CDR2 YFSETQ. CDR3 coding DNA: TGCGCCAGCAGCTTGGTCCAGGGTAGGACCGGGGAGCTGTTTTTT. The encoded protein is CASSLVQGRTGELFF.

This clone was counted a few times. The J gene is TRBJ1-2, the V gene TRBV27; D is perhaps TRBD1 (6 bases). Germline CDR1 is MNHEY and CDR2 is SMNVEV (reference sequence). V was cut by 6 bases and J by 5 bases, with 22 bases left in between. The CDR3 is made up of 16 amino acids. As DNA, the CDR3 is TGTGCCAGCAGCGCCTTTATGGGCAGGGGCGTTTATGGCTACACCTTC. Amino acid sequence: CASSAFMGRGVYGYTF.

This clone was seen at least ten times. The CDR3 reads CAISESNRQYQETQYF. The DNA of the CDR3 is TGTGCCATCAGTGAGTCAAACAGACAGTACCAAGAGACCCAGTACTTC. The chain uses TRBV10-3 and TRBJ2-5; possible D gene TRBD1, 5 bases. Deletions cut 0 bases from V and 0 bases from J, with 11 bases between. This CDR3 has 16 residues. Per the germline V gene, CDR1 is ENHRY and CDR2 is SYGVKD.

To note about this clone: Other nucleotide sequences in the sample specify the same CDR3. The CDR3 sequence: CATSDRHFYGYTF. The CDR3 region has the DNA TGTGCCACCAGTGACCGACACTTCTATGGCTACACCTTC. This chain links TRBV24-1 with TRBJ1-2; no clear D. The germline CDR1 and CDR2 sequences are KGHDR and SFDVKD. Trimming pared 4 bases from V and 4 bases from J, leaving 9 bases between. The CDR3 is made up of 13 amino acids.

CDR3 in DNA: TGTGCCTGGAGTGTATCGGCGGGAGTGTCCTACAATGAGCAGTTCTTC. This translates into CAWSVSAGVSYNEQFF. The chain carries TRBV30 and TRBJ2-1, with 7 bases matching TRBD2. The CDR3 runs 16 residues. Unmatched junction bases numbered 6, after V lost 0 bases and J lost 1 base. The germline CDR1 and CDR2 sequences are GTSNPN and SVGIG (reference sequence).

This clone was counted a few times. The chain is built from TRBV28 and TRBJ1-6, with D perhaps matching TRBD1 (5 bases). The germline V and J ends were trimmed by 3 bases and 7 bases, with 7 bases remaining between them. The germline CDR1 and CDR2 sequences are MDHEN and SYDVKM. The CDR3 has 13 residues. CDR3 residues: CASSFGGNSPLHF. The CDR3 bases are TGTGCCAGCAGTTTCGGGGGAAATTCACCCCTCCACTTT.

There are a few counts of this clone. This chain links TRBV3-1 (or the pseudogene TRBV3-2) with TRBJ1-1; D call uncertain. Trimming removed 3 bases at V and 9 bases at J, with 11 bases between. The CDR3 is made up of 12 amino acids. In germline, CDR1 is LGHDT, CDR2 YNNKEL (reference sequence). The CDR3 bases are TGTGCCAGCAGCCAGGGTGGGCAGAAAGCTTTCTTT. This gives the protein CASSQGGQKAFF.

The J gene is TRBJ2-1, the V gene TRBV2, with a tentative D call TRBD2 (6 bases). Per germline, CDR1 SNHLY and CDR2 FYNNEI. V dropped 3 bases and J dropped 1 base, with 10 bases sitting between them. This CDR3 contains 15 residues. The CDR3 region is CASSDKRVSYNEQFF. CDR3 DNA sequence: TGTGCCAGCAGTGATAAGCGGGTTTCCTACAATGAGCAGTTCTTC.

The chain uses TRBV27 and TRBJ1-2, with D possibly being TRBD1 (6 bases). The germline V gene has CDR1 MNHEY and CDR2 SMNVEV (reference sequence). The CDR3 is 15 amino acids. Trimming shortened V by 8 bases and J by 5 bases, and 21 bases separated the two germline ends. CDR3 region: CASRPKPDSLYGYTF. CDR3 sequence (DNA): TGTGCCAGCCGTCCAAAACCGGACAGCCTTTATGGCTACACCTTC.

The chain couples TRBV5-1 to TRBJ2-2; D is undetermined. V was shortened by 6 bases and J by 6 bases, with 12 bases between the two germline ends. CDR3 length equals 13 residues. Per germline, CDR1 SGHRS and CDR2 YFSETQ. The chain's CDR3 is CASTLGSAGELFF. The CDR3 region has the DNA TGCGCCAGCACTCTAGGAAGCGCCGGGGAGCTGTTTTTT.

This chain connects TRBV4-3 to TRBJ1-2; D is uncertain. Deletions cut 2 bases from V and 6 bases from J, with 10 bases between. There are 13 residues in the CDR3. The germline V gene encodes CDR1 LGHNA and CDR2 YSLEER. CDR3 amino acids: CASSQTATNGYTF. As DNA, the CDR3 is TGCGCCAGCAGCCAAACCGCAACTAATGGCTACACCTTC.